The 26 T cell receptor beta chains in this list originate from one sample, sequenced in a study of blood T cell repertoires in COVID-19. Profiling relied on immunoSEQ multiplex PCR, and the TCRdb table lists in-frame clones only, not all of them. Of 40,000 or so clones listed, approximately 91% are singletons. The sequenced sample was peripheral blood. Receptor source: a man aged 50-59 years with active COVID-19.

The chain recombines TRBV11-2 with TRBJ2-1; 9 nucleotides agree with TRBD1. CDR3 size: 15 residues. Germline V gene sequence: CDR1 SGHAT, CDR2 FQNNGV. The junction had 7 bases not matched to a gene; V was cut back by 6 bases and J by 4 bases. The CDR3 DNA reads as TGTGCCAGCAGTTGGGACAGGGAGAGTTACAATGAGCAGTTCTTC. It yields the protein CASSWDRESYNEQFF.

The rearrangement joins TRBV29-1 to TRBJ2-5; 9 bases line up with TRBD1. The germline V gene has CDR1 SQVTM and CDR2 ANQGSEA. With 8 bases clipped from V and 3 bases from J, the junction kept 22 bases outside the gene matches. This CDR3 comprises 18 residues. The CDR3 reads CSHISTYLKDRGKETQYF. Here the CDR3 DNA reads TGCAGCCACATTTCGACATACTTGAAGGACAGGGGAAAAGAGACCCAGTACTTC.

The chain joins TRBV3-1 (or the pseudogene TRBV3-2) to TRBJ1-2; D call uncertain. The V end was cut by 0 bases, the J end by 14 bases, with 16 bases between. The CDR3 sequence is 13 residues long. Germline V gene sequence: CDR1 LGHDT, CDR2 YNNKEL (reference sequence). The CDR3 region is CASSQEGGLLGTF. CDR3 DNA: TGTGCCAGCAGCCAAGAAGGCGGGTTGCTGGGAACCTTC.

The chain combines TRBV7-3 with TRBJ1-2; TRBD1 agrees at 10 bases. The CDR3 is 17 amino acids. Per the germline V gene, CDR1 is SGHTA and CDR2 is FQGTGA. V was clipped by 5 bases and J by 7 bases; unmatched bases: 16. Here the CDR3 DNA reads TGTGCCAGCAGCCTCTTACCGGCGGGGACAGGGGTAGCTGGCTACACCTTC. This sequence encodes CASSLLPAGTGVAGYTF.

The chain couples TRBV4-2 to TRBJ2-1; possibly TRBD2 for D (6 bases). The CDR3 is 19 amino acids. Trimming took 1 base from V and 1 from J, leaving 20 bases between them. The germline gives CDR1 LGHNA, CDR2 YNFKEQ. As DNA, the CDR3 is TGTGCCAGCAGCCAAGCATCCAGAGTAGCGGCCGTTTCCTACAATGAGCAGTTCTTC. Translation gives CASSQASRVAAVSYNEQFF.

CDR3 residues: CASSSPGGNEQFF. The CDR3 DNA is TGTGCCAGCAGCTCCCCGGGGGGCAATGAGCAGTTCTTC. This chain joins TRBV11-3 and TRBJ2-1; TRBD2 aligns across 7 bases. The V gene end was trimmed by 4 bases and the J gene end by 6 bases; junction bases not matched to a gene: 3. CDR1 SGHNT and CDR2 YENEEA come from the germline V gene. This CDR3 spans 13 amino acids.

The genes are TRBV27 and TRBJ2-7; possible D gene TRBD1, 6 bases. This CDR3 is 14 amino acids long. CDR1 is MNHEY, CDR2 SMNVEV, per germline (reference sequence). Trimming took 3 bases from V and 0 from J, leaving 9 bases between them. CDR3 DNA: TGTGCCAGCAGTTTTAACAGGGACTCCTACGAGCAGTACTTC. Protein: CASSFNRDSYEQYF.

The chain is built from TRBV19 and TRBJ1-5; D might be TRBD1 (5 bases). Germline assignment: CDR1 LNHDA and CDR2 SQIVND (reference sequence). This CDR3 region has 13 residues. Trimming took 6 bases from V and 7 from J, leaving 13 bases between them. The CDR3 coding sequence is TGTGCCAGTAGCCGACAGAGTCGCCAGCCCCAGCATTTT. This translates into CASSRQSRQPQHF. The whole variable domain, remainder taken from reference TRBV19 and TRBJ1-5, is DGGITQSPKYLFRKEGQNVTLSCEQNLNHDAMYWYRQDPGQGLRLIYYSQIVNDFQKGDIAEGYSVSREKKESFPLTVTSAQKNPTAFYLCASSRQSRQPQHFGDGTRLSIL.

This clone was picked up a small number of times. This rearrangement joins TRBV2 to TRBJ2-1, with TRBD2 matching 10 bases. The CDR3 has 14 amino acids. Germline V CDR1 and CDR2: SNHLY, FYNNEI. With V trimmed by 5 bases and J by 10 bases, 8 bases remained unmatched. The CDR3 sequence is CASSSLAGVVEQFF. As DNA, the CDR3 is TGTGCCAGCAGTTCCCTAGCGGGAGTTGTAGAGCAGTTCTTC.

This chain joins TRBV9 and TRBJ2-5; 7 bases are shared with TRBD2. Germline V CDR1 and CDR2: SGDLS, YYNGEE. Trimming removed 3 bases from V and 6 bases from J; junction bases left unmatched: 14. The CDR3 length is 16 residues. In DNA form, the CDR3 reads TGTGCCAGCAGCGCCCTATTTGTGGGGGGGATACAGACCCAGTACTTC. Its protein product is CASSALFVGGIQTQYF.

The V and J genes are TRBV19 and TRBJ1-4, with a possible D match to TRBD1 (6 bases). The CDR3 loop spans 16 amino acids. With 4 bases removed from V and 7 bases from J, the gap between germline ends came to 19 bases. In germline, CDR1 is LNHDA, CDR2 SQIVND (reference sequence). CDR3 nucleotide sequence: TGTGCCAGTAGTACGAGAAAACAGGGTTTGGGTGAAAAACTGTTTTTT. Amino acid sequence: CASSTRKQGLGEKLFF.

The chain recombines TRBV30 with TRBJ1-5; tentative D call: TRBD1 (6 bases). Germline CDR1 GTSNPN, CDR2 SVGIG (reference sequence). The V end was cut by 7 bases, the J end by 0 bases, with 16 bases between. The length of the CDR3 is 15 residues. The chain's CDR3 is CASGQPYDSNQPQHF. The CDR3 nucleotides are TGTGCCTCCGGACAGCCGTATGATAGCAATCAGCCCCAGCATTTT.

This rearrangement joins TRBV5-4 to TRBJ1-5; possible D gene TRBD1, 6 bases. V dropped 3 bases and J dropped 1 base, with 11 bases sitting between them. This CDR3 is 15 amino acids long. Germline V CDR1 and CDR2: SGHNT, YYREEE (reference sequence). CDR3 DNA: TGTGCCAGCAGCTGGGGGGGGGCAAGCAATCAGCCCCAGCATTTT. It specifies CASSWGGASNQPQHF. Full variable domain (outside the CDR3, taken from reference TRBV5-4 and TRBJ1-5): ETGVTQSPTHLIKTRGQQVTLRCSSQSGHNTVSWYQQALGQGPQFIFQYYREEENGRGNFPPRFSGLQFPNYSSELNVNALELDDSALYLCASSWGGASNQPQHFGDGTRLSIL.

The table lists this clone with a few counts. The rearrangement uses TRBV5-8 and TRBJ1-2, with TRBD1 matching over 7 bases. The CDR3 contains 14 residues. V lost 3 bases and J lost 4; bases outside the gene matches: 6. From germline, CDR1 is SGHTS and CDR2 YDEGEE. The CDR3 region is CASSWTGLIYGYTF. For the CDR3, the DNA is TGTGCCAGCAGCTGGACAGGACTGATCTATGGCTACACCTTC. Variable domain in full (rest from reference TRBV5-8 and TRBJ1-2): EAGVTQSPTHLIKTRGQQATLRCSPISGHTSVYWYQQALGLGLQFLLWYDEGEERNRGNFPPRFSGRQFPNYSSELNVNALELEDSALYLCASSWTGLIYGYTFGSGTRLTVV.

The V and J genes are TRBV29-1 and TRBJ1-1, with TRBD1 identical over 8 bases. Germline trimming cut 0 bases from V and 11 bases from J; bases unmatched to any gene: 8. Per germline, CDR1 SQVTM and CDR2 ANQGSEA. The CDR3 covers 13 residues. The CDR3 nucleotides read TGCAGCGTTGAAGACGGCAGGGGGCTAGGGGCTTTCTTT. This encodes CSVEDGRGLGAFF.

The chain combines TRBV18 with TRBJ2-2, with 9 bases that match TRBD1. V lost 7 bases, J lost 2 bases, and 5 bases stayed unmatched. Per germline, CDR1 KGHSH and CDR2 LQKENI. This CDR3 has 15 amino acids. CDR3 region: CASFRDRANTGELFF. DNA of the CDR3: TGTGCCAGCTTCCGGGACAGGGCTAACACCGGGGAGCTGTTTTTT.

The rearrangement links TRBV9 to TRBJ1-2; 8 bases fit TRBD1. The J segment lost 8 bases and the V segment lost 0 bases, leaving 6 bases of the junction unmatched. The CDR3 sequence is 14 residues long. CDR1 and CDR2 (germline): SGDLS, YYNGEE. CDR3 DNA: TGTGCCAGCAGCGTAGCGAGGACAGGGTTCGGCTACACCTTC. This codes for CASSVARTGFGYTF.

The genes are TRBV19 and TRBJ1-3; 8 bases are shared with TRBD1. Germline loops: CDR1 LNHDA, CDR2 SQIVND (reference sequence). V lost 4 bases to trimming and J lost 8 bases; unmatched junction nucleotides: 4. This CDR3 contains 13 residues. CDR3 region: CASSTTGGDTIYF. In nucleotides, the CDR3 is TGTGCCAGTAGTACCACAGGGGGGGACACCATATATTTT.

Concerning this clone itself: Other DNA sequences of this sample code for an identical CDR3. The V and J genes are TRBV3-1 (or the pseudogene TRBV3-2) and TRBJ1-1, with D perhaps TRBD1 (5 bases). Germline-derived CDR1 and CDR2 are LGHDT and YNNKEL (reference sequence). V was cut by 3 bases and J by 1 base, with 6 bases left in between. The CDR3 spans 13 residues. The CDR3 reads CASSQGQNTEAFF. DNA for the CDR3: TGTGCCAGCAGCCAGGGGCAGAACACTGAAGCTTTCTTT.

The rearrangement links TRBV9 to TRBJ2-1; tentative D call: TRBD1 (5 bases). V dropped 0 bases and J dropped 0 bases, with 10 bases sitting between them. The germline V gene has CDR1 SGDLS and CDR2 YYNGEE. CDR3 length: 16 amino acids. CDR3: CASSVGGSSSYNEQFF. The CDR3 DNA follows: TGTGCCAGCAGCGTAGGGGGCTCGAGCTCCTACAATGAGCAGTTCTTC.

The CDR3 bases are TGTGCCAGCAGTTACTTTCGGGAAGGCAATCAGCCCCAGCATTTT. The encoded protein is CASSYFREGNQPQHF. The rearrangement uses TRBV6-2 or TRBV6-3 and TRBJ1-5; D gene ambiguous. With 1 base removed from V and 2 bases from J, the gap between germline ends came to 9 bases. The CDR3 loop spans 15 amino acids. Germline lookup yields CDR1 MNHEY and CDR2 SVGEGT.

The CDR3 loop is CASSQGTSAGAFF. In DNA, the CDR3 is TGTGCCAGTAGTCAGGGAACCTCCGCCGGAGCTTTCTTT. V is TRBV19 and J is TRBJ1-1, with D perhaps TRBD1 (5 bases). Germline V lookup: CDR1 LNHDA, CDR2 SQIVND (reference sequence). V was clipped by 5 bases and J by 10 bases, with 17 bases between them. This CDR3 region has 13 residues.

The genes are TRBV5-1 and TRBJ1-2; tentative D call: TRBD1 (5 bases). The CDR3 covers 15 residues. The V and J ends lost 4 bases and 0 bases respectively, with 13 bases between them. Germline CDR1 reads SGHRS; CDR2 reads YFSETQ. CDR3 DNA sequence: TGCGCCAGCAGCCCCGGGGGACGGACTAACTATGGCTACACCTTC. This codes for CASSPGGRTNYGYTF.

V is TRBV5-6 and J is TRBJ1-2; 7 bases align to TRBD1. CDR1 and CDR2 (germline): SGHDT, YYEEEE. Trimming removed 5 bases from V and 3 bases from J; junction bases left unmatched: 10. The CDR3 is made up of 15 amino acids. CDR3 coding DNA: TGTGCCAGCAGGCCTTCGGACAGGTATGACTATGGCTACACCTTC. It specifies CASRPSDRYDYGYTF.

The V gene is TRBV27, the J gene TRBJ2-7, with 11 positions matching TRBD2. CDR3 length equals 17 residues. Germline loops: CDR1 MNHEY, CDR2 SMNVEV (reference sequence). Trimming at V came to 5 bases and at J to 2 bases, leaving 11 bases not matched to a gene. The CDR3 loop reads CASSIGLAGIPPYEQYF. In DNA, the CDR3 is TGTGCCAGCAGTATAGGACTAGCGGGCATACCACCCTACGAGCAGTACTTC.

This chain connects TRBV7-9 to TRBJ2-5, with 10 bases aligning to TRBD1. The CDR3 runs 16 residues. Germline values: CDR1 SEHNR, CDR2 FQNEAQ (reference sequence). Trimming at V came to 2 bases and at J to 5 bases, leaving 8 bases not matched to a gene. The CDR3 DNA sequence: TGTGCCAGCAGCTTATCCGGACAGGGGGTGGAGGAGACCCAGTACTTC. Translated, it gives CASSLSGQGVEETQYF.